This T cell receptor (beta chain) was sequenced in a study of technical replicates of blood from several donors. TCRdb keeps only in-frame clones here, not all; method: immunoSEQ multiplex PCR. The sample holds about 84,000 clones, 93% seen once. Trimming pared 0 bases from V and 4 bases from J, leaving 16 bases between. Germline V gene sequence: CDR1 LNHNV, CDR2 YYDKDF (reference sequence). The CDR3 is 17 residues long. The rearrangement uses TRBV15 and TRBJ1-3, with a tentative D call TRBD1 (6 bases). Material for sequencing was T cells isolated from PBMCs. The TCR originated in a human donor in good health. The DNA for the CDR3 is TGTGCCACCAGCAGAGATCTTCAAAGGGGGACGGGAAACACCATATATTTT. Encoded protein: CATSRDLQRGTGNTIYF.